Sequencing of this T cell receptor beta chain was carried out in a study of T-cell reconstitution after alpha-beta-depleted transplantation in children. Germline trimming cut 2 bases from V and 6 bases from J; bases unmatched to any gene: 7. This CDR3 is built from 15 residues. From germline, CDR1 is SGHVS and CDR2 FQNEAQ. For TCRbeta, the library was prepared with unique molecular identifiers. MiXCR was run by TCRdb on the PCR reads, yielding one entry per CDR3 protein. The data show around 90,000 distinct CDR3 sequences, with about a sixth seen just once and roughly a fifth held by the top ten. Judged by abundance, this clonotype is medium-sized. Its antigen remains unknown. Findings of the study overall: A year post-transplant, T-cell counts and diversity derived mostly from newly produced T cells.

The rearrangement uses TRBV7-8 and TRBJ2-1, with TRBD2 matching 7 bases. Sample: PBMCs, mostly from graft donor cells, taken 180 days after TCRalphabeta/CD19-depleted stem cell transplant. The sequence derives from a male patient aged 2 to 10 who had a stem cell transplant for acute lymphoblastic leukemia, so the T cells may come from the graft donor. The CDR3 loop is CASSLPRGVSNEQFF. In DNA form, the CDR3 reads TGTGCCAGCAGCTTACCCCGGGGGGTGTCCAATGAGCAGTTCTTC.